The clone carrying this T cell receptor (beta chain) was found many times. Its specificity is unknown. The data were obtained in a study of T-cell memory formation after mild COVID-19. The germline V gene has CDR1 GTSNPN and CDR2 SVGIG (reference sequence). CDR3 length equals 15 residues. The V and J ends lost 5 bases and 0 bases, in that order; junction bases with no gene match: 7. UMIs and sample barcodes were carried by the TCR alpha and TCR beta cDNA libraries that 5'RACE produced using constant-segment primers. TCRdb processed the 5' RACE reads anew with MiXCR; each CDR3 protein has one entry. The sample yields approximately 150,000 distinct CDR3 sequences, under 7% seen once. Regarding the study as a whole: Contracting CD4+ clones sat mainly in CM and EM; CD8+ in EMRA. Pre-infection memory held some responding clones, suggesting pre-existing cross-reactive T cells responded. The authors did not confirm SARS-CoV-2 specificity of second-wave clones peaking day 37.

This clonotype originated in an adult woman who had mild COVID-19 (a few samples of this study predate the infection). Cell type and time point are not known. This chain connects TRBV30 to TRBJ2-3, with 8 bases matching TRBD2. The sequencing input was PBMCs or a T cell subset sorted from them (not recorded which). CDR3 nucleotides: TGTGCCTGGGCCGGGGTAGCGGGGAGCACAGATACGCAGTATTTT. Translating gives CAWAGVAGSTDTQYF.